A single TCR beta chain is shown here with its context. Profiling relied on immunoSEQ multiplex PCR, and the TCRdb table lists in-frame clones only, not all of them. This repertoire shows under 55,000 clones, roughly 75% found once; its top ten account for about 4.7%. This entry belongs to a study of T cells in localized non-small cell lung cancer. The germline V gene encodes CDR1 GTSNPN and CDR2 SVGIG (reference sequence). V was trimmed by 2 bases and J by 4 bases, leaving 17 bases between them. The length of the CDR3 is 15 residues. The rearrangement links TRBV30 to TRBJ2-5; a weak D match, TRBD2 (5 bases). This clonotype was obtained from a woman aged 35-70 years with stage II lung adenocarcinoma. The sequences come from PBMCs, collected before any cancer treatment. The CDR3 sequence is CAWSLDAGGVETQYF. The CDR3 coding sequence is TGTGCCTGGAGTCTAGACGCGGGTGGAGTAGAGACCCAGTACTTC.